The clone carrying this T cell receptor (beta chain) was recorded once. The source of the sample is a study of shared clonotypes between healthy human individuals. Trimming at V came to 0 bases and at J to 0 bases, leaving 8 bases not matched to a gene. CDR1 and CDR2 from the germline V gene are GTSNPN and SVGIG (reference sequence). This CDR3 spans 19 amino acids. Each PCR replicate from the sorted subsets contained 150 to 250 ng DNA, which is tens of thousands of T cell genomes. Measured with immunoSEQ multiplex PCR; TCRdb has only the in-frame clones, and not every one. The repertoire holds approximately 1.5 million clones, with approximately 98% as singletons.

The chain couples TRBV30 to TRBJ2-1; 13 positions agree with TRBD2. The receptor was derived from a man aged 30-40 years in good health. The material sequenced was naive CD4+ T cells sorted from blood. Indicated subset: CD45RA+ positively selected. In nucleotides, the CDR3 is TGTGCCTGGAGTGTACTTTTACTAGCGGGAGGGGGCTCCTACAATGAGCAGTTCTTC. Translation: CAWSVLLLAGGGSYNEQFF.